Below, one TCR beta chain is given with its context. The source of the sample is a study of T cell changes during pregnancy in multiple sclerosis. The data were produced by immunoSEQ multiplex PCR, yet TCRdb's version contains in-frame clones alone and is incomplete. The profile covers fewer than 30,000 clones, with around nine tenths appearing a single time and 9.4% taken by the ten largest. The CDR3 spans 17 residues. V trimming: 3 bases; J trimming: 0 bases; junction bases outside the gene matches: 10. CDR1 and CDR2 (germline): KGHSH, LQKENI. The chain uses TRBV18 and TRBJ2-7, with 8 bases matching TRBD1. This TCR was recovered from a female donor in good health, enrolled as a control in a pregnancy study. This material consisted of CD8+ T cells from peripheral blood mononuclear cells, taken in the third trimester of pregnancy. CDR3 in amino acids: CASSPTSGGTSSYEQYF. In DNA form, the CDR3 reads TGTGCCAGCTCACCGACCTCAGGGGGCACGAGCTCCTACGAGCAGTACTTC.